Below are 30 T cell receptor beta chains sequenced from a single sample in a study of T cell repertoires in aging, cancer and after chemotherapy. A mixed TRB-A/B primer pool amplified rearranged TRB by multiplex touch-down PCR. MiXCR, applied by TCRdb to the multiplex PCR reads, yields one record per CDR3 protein. The sample lists approximately 20,000 distinct CDR3 sequences; 35% to 40% were seen once. The template was genomic DNA from peripheral blood, not RNA. The specimen sequenced was blood. Receptors originate from a human donor with a solid tumor.

This clonotype turned up a few times. This chain uses TRBV19 with TRBJ2-2, with TRBD1 matching over 8 bases. Germline lookup yields CDR1 LNHDA and CDR2 SQIVND (reference sequence). Unmatched junction bases numbered 4, after V lost 3 bases and J lost 4 bases. This CDR3 contains 15 residues. The CDR3 loop reads CASSIGTGGTGELFF. The CDR3 bases are TGTGCCAGTAGTATCGGGACAGGCGGCACCGGGGAGCTGTTTTTT.

The chain employs TRBV18 and TRBJ2-1; D call uncertain. The germline gives CDR1 KGHSH, CDR2 LQKENI. The CDR3 is 14 residues long. Deletions cut 1 base from V and 9 bases from J, with 13 bases between. The DNA for the CDR3 is TGTGCCAGCTCACCACTCCCTACTGTGGGTGAGCAGTTCTTC. Translation: CASSPLPTVGEQFF.

This chain links TRBV4-1 with TRBJ2-3, with no clear D. The CDR3 has 12 amino acids. Per germline, CDR1 MGHRA and CDR2 YSYEKL. V was shortened by 5 bases and J by 6 bases, with 9 bases between the two germline ends. The CDR3 sequence is CASSKTGDTQYF. The CDR3 bases are TGCGCCAGCAGCAAAACTGGGGATACGCAGTATTTT.

This sequence joins TRBV6-2 or TRBV6-3 and TRBJ1-5; no clear D gene. Germline lookup yields CDR1 MNHEY and CDR2 SVGEGT. The CDR3 sequence is 12 residues long. V lost 6 bases and J 1 base, leaving 4 bases between the germline ends. The CDR3 loop is CASRDSNQPQHF. CDR3 bases: TGTGCCAGCAGGGACAGCAATCAGCCCCAGCATTTT.

The chain has TRBV5-6 and TRBJ1-2, with TRBD1 as a possible D gene (5 bases). V was cut by 4 bases and J by 3 bases, with 13 bases left in between. CDR1 is SGHDT and CDR2 is YYEEEE in the germline V gene. The CDR3 length is 14 residues. This CDR3 reads CASSRARGDYGYTF. DNA for the CDR3: TGTGCCAGCAGCCGAGCAAGGGGAGACTATGGCTACACCTTC.

The rearrangement uses TRBV10-3 and TRBJ1-5, with 7 bases matching TRBD1. This CDR3 contains 15 residues. V shed 2 bases and J 7 bases; nucleotides not matched to a gene: 8. The germline CDR1 and CDR2 sequences are ENHRY and SYGVKD. The CDR3: CAISEGQGGRQPQHF. The DNA for the CDR3 is TGTGCCATCAGTGAGGGCCAGGGGGGTAGGCAGCCCCAGCATTTT.

The V and J genes are TRBV29-1 and TRBJ1-2, with 10 bases identical to TRBD1. The V gene end was trimmed by 6 bases and the J gene end by 8 bases; junction bases not matched to a gene: 12. The length of the CDR3 is 14 residues. Germline loops: CDR1 SQVTM, CDR2 ANQGSEA. The CDR3 bases are TGCAGCGTCGGGGGGGACAGGGGTAACGGCGGCTACACCTTC. Translated: CSVGGDRGNGGYTF.

The chain combines TRBV7-2 with TRBJ2-2; no clear D gene. CDR1 is SGHTA, CDR2 FQGNSA, per germline. CDR3 size: 15 residues. V was clipped by 2 bases and J by 0 bases, with 7 bases between them. For the CDR3, the DNA is TGTGCCAGCAGCTTATGGACCTCGAACACCGGGGAGCTGTTTTTT. It yields the protein CASSLWTSNTGELFF.

The rearrangement uses TRBV6-1 and TRBJ2-7, with D possibly being TRBD1 (6 bases). The germline CDR1 and CDR2 sequences are MNHNS and SASEGT. Trimming left V 5 bases short and J 2 bases short, with 16 bases between. The CDR3 is 15 amino acids. The CDR3 region has the DNA TGTGCCAGCAGTAGGCAATCAGGGGATCCCTACGAGCAGTACTTC. It is translated as CASSRQSGDPYEQYF.

In its sample, this clonotype was seen a few times. The rearrangement uses TRBV10-3 and TRBJ2-3, with D perhaps TRBD1 (5 bases). Trimming stripped 3 bases from V and 4 bases from J, with 11 bases between. The CDR3 is 14 amino acids. CDR1 is ENHRY, CDR2 SYGVKD, per germline. This CDR3 reads CAISDTQGSDTQYF. The DNA of the CDR3 is TGTGCCATCAGTGATACCCAGGGTTCAGATACGCAGTATTTT.

The V and J genes are TRBV12-3 or TRBV12-4 and TRBJ2-5, with 7 bases fitting TRBD2. The CDR3 runs 15 residues. With 6 bases clipped from V and 3 bases from J, the junction kept 10 bases outside the gene matches. The CDR3 DNA follows: TGTGCCAGCAGCCCCGGGACGGGGGGAAAAGAGACCCAGTACTTC. Translation: CASSPGTGGKETQYF.

This clonotype was detected only a few times. This chain uses TRBV10-2 with TRBJ2-2; D is undetermined. The germline V gene has CDR1 WSHSY and CDR2 SAAADI. The CDR3 length is 13 residues. The ends were cut back, 4 bases at V and 4 bases at J, with 7 bases in the middle. This CDR3 is CASSVAGTGELFF. The CDR3 DNA reads TGCGCCAGCAGTGTAGCAGGCACCGGGGAGCTGTTTTTT.

The chain recombines TRBV4-3 with TRBJ2-6; 9 positions match TRBD1. Germline V gene sequence: CDR1 LGHNA, CDR2 YSLEER. Unmatched junction bases numbered 4, after V lost 1 base and J lost 0 bases. This CDR3 is 18 amino acids long. CDR3 nucleotides: TGCGCCAGCAGCCAAGGTGTACAGGGGGCCTCTGGGGCCAACGTCCTGACTTTC. Amino acids: CASSQGVQGASGANVLTF.

This chain joins TRBV7-6 and TRBJ2-7; 11 bases match TRBD1. CDR3 length: 15 residues. Unmatched junction bases numbered 6, after V lost 2 bases and J lost 6 bases. Germline V lookup: CDR1 SGHVS, CDR2 FNYEAQ. CDR3 sequence reads: CASSLSAGTGGEQYF. The CDR3, as DNA: TGTGCCAGCAGCTTATCTGCCGGGACAGGGGGCGAGCAGTACTTC.

The V and J genes are TRBV14 and TRBJ2-7; D gene ambiguous. The germline V gene has CDR1 SGHDN and CDR2 FVKESK. V lost 0 bases to trimming and J lost 6 bases, with 9 bases between them. This CDR3 contains 13 residues. The CDR3 bases are TGTGCCAGCAGCCAAGATAATTGGCGCGAGCAGTACTTC. As protein: CASSQDNWREQYF.

The chain uses TRBV7-6 and TRBJ2-2; D is unclear. Trimming stripped 0 bases from V and 4 bases from J, with 3 bases between. The germline gives CDR1 SGHVS, CDR2 FNYEAQ. The CDR3 totals 13 residues. The CDR3 here is CASSLATTGELFF. The CDR3 coding sequence is TGTGCCAGCAGCTTAGCGACCACCGGGGAGCTGTTTTTT.

This clonotype qualifies as medium-sized. The CDR3 sequence is CASSLQGWETQYF. The CDR3 nucleotides are TGTGCCAGCAGCTTGCAGGGGTGGGAGACCCAGTACTTC. This rearrangement joins TRBV5-6 to TRBJ2-5; possibly TRBD1 for D (6 bases). Per the germline V gene, CDR1 is SGHDT and CDR2 is YYEEEE. V lost 1 base and J 5 bases, leaving 9 bases between the germline ends. The CDR3 runs to 13 residues. The variable domain in full, with the rest retrieved from reference TRBV5-6 and TRBJ2-5, is DAGVTQSPTHLIKTRGQQVTLRCSPKSGHDTVSWYQQALGQGPQFIFQYYEEEERQRGNFPDRFSGHQFPNYSSELNVNALLLGDSALYLCASSLQGWETQYFGPGTRLLVL.

This chain uses TRBV5-6 with TRBJ2-5, with D uncertain. Germline V CDR1 and CDR2: SGHDT, YYEEEE. V lost 0 bases, J lost 2 bases, and 8 bases lay in between. There are 14 residues in the CDR3. The DNA of the CDR3 is TGTGCCAGCAGCTTGGGCTGGCAGCAAGAGACCCAGTACTTC. The encoded protein is CASSLGWQQETQYF.

The chain couples TRBV5-1 to TRBJ1-6, with TRBD1 matching over 8 bases. Germline CDR1 reads SGHRS; CDR2 reads YFSETQ. The CDR3 is made up of 15 amino acids. The ends lost 0 bases at V and 10 bases at J; junction bases unmatched: 6. CDR3 loop: CASSLGNRGNSPLHF. The CDR3, as DNA: TGCGCCAGCAGCTTGGGTAACAGGGGGAACTCACCCCTCCACTTT.

Remarks on this clonotype: A read error may account for a junction end that differs from germline. The chain uses TRBV4-3 and TRBJ2-7, with 7 bases fitting TRBD2. CDR1 is LGHNA and CDR2 is YSLEER in the germline V gene. The CDR3 loop spans 14 amino acids. The DNA of the CDR3 is TGCGCCAGCAGACAAGTGGCTAGCGGCTACGAGCAGTACTTC. Its protein is CASRQVASGYEQYF.

In its sample, this clonotype was seen a few times. The genes are TRBV30 and TRBJ2-2; D unresolved. Germline V lookup: CDR1 GTSNPN, CDR2 SVGIG (reference sequence). The CDR3 totals 12 residues. V was trimmed by 3 bases and J by 2 bases, leaving 4 bases between them. In nucleotides, the CDR3 is TGTGCCTGGAGCCTTAACACCGGGGAGCTGTTTTTT. It is translated as CAWSLNTGELFF.

The V call is TRBV6-2 or TRBV6-3, the J call TRBJ2-1, with 10 bases that match TRBD2. The CDR3 contains 17 residues. The trim removed 0 bases at V and 4 bases at J, leaving 6 bases unmatched. Per germline, CDR1 MNHEY and CDR2 SVGEGT. CDR3 loop: CASSYSVTSGRYNEQFF. CDR3 nucleotides: TGTGCCAGCAGTTACTCTGTGACTAGCGGGCGATACAATGAGCAGTTCTTC.

The genes are TRBV11-2 and TRBJ2-6, with unresolved D. CDR3 size: 14 residues. V was trimmed by 2 bases and J by 2 bases, leaving 4 bases between them. The germline gives CDR1 SGHAT, CDR2 FQNNGV. The CDR3 sequence is CASSLSAGANVLTF. In nucleotides, the CDR3 is TGTGCCAGCAGCTTATCCGCTGGGGCCAACGTCCTGACTTTC. Combining the CDR3 with reference TRBV11-2 and TRBJ2-6 gives the whole variable domain EAGVAQSPRYKIIEKRQSVAFWCNPISGHATLYWYQQILGQGPKLLIQFQNNGVVDDSQLPKDRFSAERLKGVDSTLKIQPAKLEDSAVYLCASSLSAGANVLTFGAGSRLTVL.

The CDR3 sequence: CSARMSGGTDTQYF. CDR3 DNA sequence: TGCAGTGCTAGGATGAGTGGGGGCACAGATACGCAGTATTTT. The rearrangement uses TRBV20-1 and TRBJ2-3; no clear D. This CDR3 contains 14 residues. Germline CDR1 DFQATT, CDR2 SNEGSKA (reference sequence). Trimming left V 3 bases short and J 1 base short, with 11 bases between.

The chain couples TRBV7-2 to TRBJ2-1; 7 positions agree with TRBD2. CDR1 and CDR2 from the germline V gene are SGHTA and FQGNSA. The CDR3 extends over 14 amino acids. With V trimmed by 2 bases and J by 8 bases, 6 bases remained unmatched. CDR3 bases: TGTGCCAGCAGCTTATGGGGGGGAGGCGATGAGCAGTTCTTC. This translates into CASSLWGGGDEQFF. Supplemented by reference TRBV7-2 and TRBJ2-1, the full variable domain reads GAGVSQSPSNKVTEKGKDVELRCDPISGHTALYWYRQSLGQGLEFLIYFQGNSAPDKSGLPSDRFSAERTGGSVSTLTIQRTQQEDSAVYLCASSLWGGGDEQFFGPGTRLTVL.

The chain recombines TRBV6-5 with TRBJ1-4; 7 bases agree with TRBD1. V was pared by 6 bases and J by 7 bases, with 14 bases of the junction left unmatched. CDR1 is MNHEY and CDR2 is SVGAGI in the germline V gene. This CDR3 has 16 amino acids. The CDR3 is CASSRQGYGVGEKLFF. CDR3 sequence (DNA): TGTGCCAGCAGCAGACAGGGATATGGCGTAGGTGAAAAACTGTTTTTT.

The chain joins TRBV27 to TRBJ1-5; D is undetermined. From germline, CDR1 is MNHEY and CDR2 SMNVEV (reference sequence). The CDR3 is made up of 15 amino acids. Trimming pared 0 bases from V and 0 bases from J, leaving 6 bases between. Written as DNA, the CDR3 is TGTGCCAGCAGTTTATCAGGGAATAGCAATCAGCCCCAGCATTTT. Protein product: CASSLSGNSNQPQHF.

V usage is TRBV10-3 and J usage is TRBJ2-5; 11 bases fit TRBD1. The CDR3 loop spans 16 amino acids. The V gene end was trimmed by 3 bases and the J gene end by 4 bases; junction bases not matched to a gene: 7. Germline CDR1 reads ENHRY; CDR2 reads SYGVKD. The CDR3 nucleotides are TGTGCCATCAGTGATACTAAGGACAGGGGGCCAGAGACCCAGTACTTC. Translating gives CAISDTKDRGPETQYF.

The chain carries TRBV4-2 and TRBJ1-5, with a weak D call TRBD1 (6 bases). Trimming removed 4 bases from V and 2 bases from J, with 18 bases in between. The CDR3 is 17 residues long. From germline, CDR1 is LGHNA and CDR2 YNFKEQ. The CDR3 coding sequence is TGTGCCAGCAGCCTCGGCCAATATTCAGGGGGCAATCAGCCCCAGCATTTT. Translating it yields CASSLGQYSGGNQPQHF.

Comments on this clonotype: A read error is possible here, since a much larger clone lies one base away. The chain has TRBV21-1 and TRBJ2-7. TRBV21-1 is designated a pseudogene. CDR3 size: 12 residues. CDR3 nucleotide sequence: TGTGCCAGCAGCTCCCGCTTCTACGAGCAGTACTTC. Amino acids: CASSSRFYEQYF.